What follows are 3 T cell receptor beta chains derived from one specimen sequenced in a study of human T cells and chemical hapten exposure. TCRdb independently ran MiXCR on the RACE reads; one entry per CDR3 protein. The sample includes 80,000 to 100,000 distinct CDR3 sequences, about 9.6% of them seen just once. Time point denoted: patch test 2, 6 weeks after DPC sensitization. Sample treatment: therapeutic diphenylcyclopropenone sensitization with weekly scalp DPC. The sample in question was whole blood, obtained in connection with sensitization to the hapten diphenylcyclopropenone (DPC). Receptors were obtained from a woman aged 40-49 years with alopecia areata. Some clones in this sample may be carry-over from other donors' samples.

This clonotype was observed at least ten times. The V call is TRBV28, the J call TRBJ2-7; D may be TRBD1 (6 bases). In germline, CDR1 is MDHEN, CDR2 SYDVKM. V lost 5 bases and J 0 bases, leaving 14 bases between the germline ends. This CDR3 region has 15 residues. CDR3 region: CASSLGGRSSYEQYF. The CDR3 region has the DNA TGTGCCAGCAGTCTAGGGGGACGGAGCTCCTACGAGCAGTACTTC.

V and J are TRBV4-2 and TRBJ2-1; 16 bases are shared with TRBD2. The CDR3 runs to 18 residues. Germline CDR1 is LGHNA and CDR2 is YNFKEQ. V dropped 0 bases and J dropped 4; count of bases not matched to a gene: 3. CDR3 nucleotides: TGTGCCAGCAGCCAAGAGGGACTAGCGGGAGGGGGGTACAATGAGCAGTTCTTC. Translating gives CASSQEGLAGGGYNEQFF.

This clonotype has more than one count but fewer than ten. The chain uses TRBV2 and TRBJ2-1, with 11 nucleotides matching TRBD2. V lost 7 bases, J lost 2 bases, and 4 bases stayed unmatched. The CDR3 is 15 amino acids. Germline V CDR1 and CDR2: SNHLY, FYNNEI. The CDR3 reads CASIMGLAAYNEQFF. The CDR3, as DNA: TGTGCCAGCATAATGGGACTAGCGGCCTACAATGAGCAGTTCTTC.